This TCR beta chain appears in the sequencing data of a study of cytomegalovirus exposure and HLA in healthy donors. Study conclusions and caveats: The study designated some 180 TCR beta chains cytomegalovirus-associated. The tendency of first-cohort TCR clusters to co-occur in the roughly 130 validation repertoires emerged from a later analysis.

This clone showed up just once. No antigen is known for it. Some clones are missing from TCRdb's copy, which holds only in-frame ones; the method was immunoSEQ multiplex PCR. The sample consists of 100,000 to 150,000 clones, roughly nine tenths of them appearing once. The CDR3 totals 15 residues. V was cut by 0 bases and J by 5 bases, with 15 bases left in between. CDR1 SGHNT and CDR2 YYREEE come from the germline V gene (reference sequence). Sequenced material: PBMCs. The receptor was isolated from a woman younger than 35 in good health and CMV-seronegative. The V and J genes are TRBV5-4 and TRBJ2-7, with TRBD2 as a possible D gene (6 bases). CDR3 DNA: TGTGCCAGCAGCTTGGTCCTCGCTAGCGCGGACGAGCAGTACTTC. Protein product: CASSLVLASADEQYF. Based on the CDR3 plus reference TRBV5-4 and TRBJ2-7, the full variable domain is ETGVTQSPTHLIKTRGQQVTLRCSSQSGHNTVSWYQQALGQGPQFIFQYYREEENGRGNFPPRFSGLQFPNYSSELNVNALELDDSALYLCASSLVLASADEQYFGPGTRLTVT.